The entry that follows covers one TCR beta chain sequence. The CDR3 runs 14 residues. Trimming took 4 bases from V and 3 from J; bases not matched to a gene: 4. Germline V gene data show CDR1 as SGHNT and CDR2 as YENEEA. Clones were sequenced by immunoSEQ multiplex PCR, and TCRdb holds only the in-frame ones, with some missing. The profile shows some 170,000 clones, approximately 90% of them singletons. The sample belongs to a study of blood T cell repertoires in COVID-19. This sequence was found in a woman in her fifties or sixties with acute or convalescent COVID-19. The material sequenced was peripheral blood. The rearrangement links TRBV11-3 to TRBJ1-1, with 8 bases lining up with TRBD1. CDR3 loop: CASSSQGADTEAFF. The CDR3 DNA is TGTGCCAGCAGCTCCCAGGGGGCGGACACTGAAGCTTTCTTT.